Detailed here is one T cell receptor beta chain. The antigen remains unidentified. Sequencing used immunoSEQ multiplex PCR; TCRdb keeps in-frame clones, though not all of them. In the table there are tens of thousands of clones, 90% to 95% of which are singletons. The data belong to a study of T cell clones after liver transplantation. On the study more broadly: Pre-transplant mixed lymphocyte reactions yielded third-party-reactive TCRbeta sequences as comparators for graft-donor-reactive sequences. Standard immunosuppression, with no induction, continued until 12-24 months after transplant.

The study, taken as a whole, reports: Migration into the graft, not deletion, may explain lost graft donor-reactive T cells. Compared with third party-reactive sequences, donor-reactive ones declined more, independent of withdrawal success.

V lost 4 bases to trimming and J lost 5 bases, with 16 bases between them. The CDR3 runs to 15 residues. Germline loops: CDR1 SGHRS, CDR2 YFSETQ. Sample: CD8+ T cells from blood, taken approximately 27 months after liver transplant. The receptor comes from a human patient who received a liver transplant. Some T cells may trace back to the graft donor. The chain joins TRBV5-1 to TRBJ2-1, with D possibly called TRBD1 or TRBD2 (5 bases each). The CDR3 sequence is CASSHLGPWDNEQFF. DNA for the CDR3: TGCGCCAGCAGCCACTTGGGACCCTGGGACAATGAGCAGTTCTTC. The full variable domain, with the rest looked up from reference TRBV5-1 and TRBJ2-1, is KAGVTQTPRYLIKTRGQQVTLSCSPISGHRSVSWYQQTPGQGLQFLFEYFSETQRNKGNFPGRFSGRQFSNSRSEMNVSTLELGDSALYLCASSHLGPWDNEQFFGPGTRLTVL.